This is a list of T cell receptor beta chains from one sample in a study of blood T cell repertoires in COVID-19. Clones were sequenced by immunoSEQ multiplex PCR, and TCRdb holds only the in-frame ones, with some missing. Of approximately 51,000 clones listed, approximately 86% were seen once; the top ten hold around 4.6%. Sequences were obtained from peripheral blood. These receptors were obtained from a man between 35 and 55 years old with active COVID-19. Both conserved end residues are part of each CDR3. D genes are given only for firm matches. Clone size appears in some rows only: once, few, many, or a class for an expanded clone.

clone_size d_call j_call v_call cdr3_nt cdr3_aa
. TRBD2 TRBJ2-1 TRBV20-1 TGCAGTGCTAGTTTACTAGCGGGGTACAATGAGCAGTTCTTC CSASLLAGYNEQFF
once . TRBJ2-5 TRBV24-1 TGTGCCACCAGTGATCCCGATGGGGGAGGGGGAGAGACCCAGTACTTC CATSDPDGGGGETQYF
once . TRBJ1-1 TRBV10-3 TGTGCCATCAGCGGCAGGGTGAACACTGAAGCTTTCTTT CAISGRVNTEAFF
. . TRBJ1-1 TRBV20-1 TGCAGTGCTAGTCGAGGTGTGTACACTGAAGCTTTCTTT CSASRGVYTEAFF
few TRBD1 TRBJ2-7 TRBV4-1 TGCGCCAGCAGCCAAGAATGGACAGGGTCCTACGAGCAGTACTTC CASSQEWTGSYEQYF
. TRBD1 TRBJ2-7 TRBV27 TGTGCCAGCACGCCCGAGACAGGGCTCTTCTACGAGCAGTACTTC CASTPETGLFYEQYF
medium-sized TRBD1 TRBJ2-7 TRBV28 TGTGCCAGCAGTTGGACAGGGATCTCCTACGAGCAGTACTTC CASSWTGISYEQYF
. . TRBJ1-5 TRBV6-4 TGTGCCAGCAGTGCAGGGACTGAGCAGCCCCAGCATTTT CASSAGTEQPQHF
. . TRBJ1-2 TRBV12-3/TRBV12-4 TGTGCCTGCCGGGAGGGAACTAACTATGGCTACACCTTC CACREGTNYGYTF
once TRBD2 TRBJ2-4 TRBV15 TGTGCCACCAGCAGAGGGGCTAGCGGGGTACGTCAAAACAAAAACATTCAGTACTTC CATSRGASGVRQNKNIQYF
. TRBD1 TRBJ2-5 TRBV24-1 TGTGCCACCAGTTCACCCTTCGACAGGGCCCAACCCCAAGAGACCCAGTACTTC CATSSPFDRAQPQETQYF
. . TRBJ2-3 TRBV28 TGTGCCAGCAGTTGGGGGCGCGGGGATACGCAGTATTTT CASSWGRGDTQYF
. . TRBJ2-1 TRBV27 TGTGCCAGCAGTTTATCCAGGGTTAGTGAGCAGTTCTTC CASSLSRVSEQFF
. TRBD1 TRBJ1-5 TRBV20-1 TGCAGTGCTAGTATCCCGGGACAGGAGAAATATAGCAATCAGCCCCAGCATTTT CSASIPGQEKYSNQPQHF
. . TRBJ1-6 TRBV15 TGTGCCACCAGGCTAGGGGTAAATTCACCCCTCCACTTT CATRLGVNSPLHF
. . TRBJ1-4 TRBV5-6 TGTGCCAGCAGCTTGGCAGACAGGATAGGGGAAAAACTGTTTTTT CASSLADRIGEKLFF
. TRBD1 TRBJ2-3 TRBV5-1 TGCGCCAGCAGCTTGACCCCGTCCGGGACAGGGGGCGCAGCAGATACGCAGTATTTT CASSLTPSGTGGAADTQYF
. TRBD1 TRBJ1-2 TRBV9 TGTGCCAGCAGCGTAGCCGGGACAGCCGGGGGACGATATGGCTACACCTTC CASSVAGTAGGRYGYTF
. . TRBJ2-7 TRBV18 TGTGCCAGCTCACCAGTATCCTACGAGCAGTACTTC CASSPVSYEQYF
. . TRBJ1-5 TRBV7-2 TGTGCCAGCAGCTTAGGGCCATTCCTTGGCTATCAGCCCCAGCATTTT CASSLGPFLGYQPQHF
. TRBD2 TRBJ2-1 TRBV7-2 TGTGCCAGCAGCCCGGGACTAGCGGTCTACAATGAGCAGTTCTTC CASSPGLAVYNEQFF
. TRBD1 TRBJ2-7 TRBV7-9 TGTGCCAGCAGCTTACCCTGGGACAGGGGATCCTACGAGCAGTACTTC CASSLPWDRGSYEQYF
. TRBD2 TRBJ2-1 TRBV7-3 TGTGCCAGCAGCTCGGGGGGTAACTACAATGAGCAGTTCTTC CASSSGGNYNEQFF
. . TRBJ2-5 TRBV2 TGTGCCAGCAGTGAACAGGGTCCGCAAGAGACCCAGTACTTC CASSEQGPQETQYF
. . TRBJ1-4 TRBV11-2 TGTGCCAGCAGCTTAGATTCTTTACGGGGTGAAAAACTGTTTTTT CASSLDSLRGEKLFF
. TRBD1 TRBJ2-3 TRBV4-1 TGCGCCAGCAGCCGGGGACAGACAGACACAGATACGCAGTATTTT CASSRGQTDTDTQYF
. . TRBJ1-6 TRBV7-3 TGTGCCAGCAGCTTAGAAGGGGGTAATTCACCCCTCCACTTT CASSLEGGNSPLHF
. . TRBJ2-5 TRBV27 TGTGCCAGCAGCTCATCCCCTAGCAGGCCCAGGGAGACCCAGTACTTC CASSSSPSRPRETQYF
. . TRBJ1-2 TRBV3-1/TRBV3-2 TGTGCCAGCAGCCAAAAAGGGAGGGTTGAGGGCTACACCTTC CASSQKGRVEGYTF
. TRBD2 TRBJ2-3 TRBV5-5 TGTGCCAGCAGCTTCGCGGGGGATAGGGCAGATACGCAGTATTTT CASSFAGDRADTQYF